Sequencing of this TCR beta chain was carried out in a study of a mutant IDH1 vaccine in newly diagnosed glioma. Study in general: The vaccination schedule gave patients eight doses in weeks 1, 3, 5, 7, 11, 15, 19 and 23. Before enrollment, patients got radiotherapy alone, temozolomide alone, or mostly the combination.

Comment on this clone: As yet, its antigen is unknown.

Study-wide results and limits: Shifts in the top peripheral T cell clonotypes seemed unrelated to pseudoprogression.

Here immunoSEQ multiplex PCR was the method, and the copy in TCRdb shows in-frame clones only, minus some. The sample lists over 35,000 clones, about four fifths occurring once. As for time point: week 23, last vaccination. Mutant IDH1 20-mer peptide, at 300 ug, made up each vaccine dose, with topical imiquimod. Newly diagnosed WHO grade 3 or 4 IDH1-mutant, ATRX-lost astrocytomas were identified in the donors. This CDR3 comprises 15 residues. CDR1 and CDR2 from the germline V gene are ENHRY and SYGVKD. Trimming removed 0 bases at V and 4 bases at J, with 12 bases between. The chain recombines TRBV10-3 with TRBJ1-1, with D maybe TRBD1 (5 bases). Source: PBMCs, taken from a glioma patient whose treatment included an IDH1 peptide vaccine. The clonotype originates from a woman younger than 30 with glioma. Some clones in this sample may be carry-over from other donors' samples. This CDR3 reads CAISESRGVGTEAFF. The CDR3 DNA is TGTGCCATCAGTGAGTCGAGGGGCGTCGGCACTGAAGCTTTCTTT.